The 22 T cell receptor beta chains below come from one sample, sequenced in a study of cytomegalovirus exposure and HLA in healthy donors. Primers included in the PCR were 60 Vbeta and 13 Jbeta primers. The assay was immunoSEQ multiplex PCR, and TCRdb's table has in-frame clones only and misses some. This sample's table has about 200,000 clones. The sequenced sample was PBMCs. The receptors here all came from a boy aged 5 to 17 in good health and CMV-seronegative.

This chain uses TRBV19 with TRBJ2-1; TRBD2 matches 8 bases. The CDR3 extends over 13 amino acids. V lost 10 bases to trimming and J lost 3 bases; unmatched junction nucleotides: 5. Looked up from germline, CDR1 is LNHDA and CDR2 is SQIVND (reference sequence). The CDR3 nucleotides are TGTGCCACCTGTAGCGGGGTCTACAATGAGCAGTTCTTC. Its protein is CATCSGVYNEQFF.

The chain employs TRBV14 and TRBJ2-7, with 7 bases matching TRBD1. Looked up from germline, CDR1 is SGHDN and CDR2 is FVKESK. The CDR3 is 15 amino acids. J gave up 0 bases and V 2 bases, and 4 bases lay outside the gene matches. CDR3 region: CASSQLDRDSYEQYF. DNA for the CDR3: TGTGCCAGCAGCCAACTCGACAGGGACTCCTACGAGCAGTACTTC.

CDR3 nucleotide sequence: TGTGCCAGCAGCTTGGAGGATATACGCTATGGCTACACCTTC. This translates into CASSLEDIRYGYTF. V and J are TRBV7-9 and TRBJ1-2; D ambiguous. This CDR3 has 14 amino acids. Deletions cut 3 bases from V and 4 bases from J, with 12 bases between. Germline CDR1 and CDR2: SEHNR and FQNEAQ (reference sequence).

The chain has TRBV4-2 and TRBJ1-2, with D perhaps matching TRBD1 (6 bases). V lost 0 bases, J lost 8 bases, and 16 bases lay in between. This CDR3 has 15 residues. Per the germline V gene, CDR1 is LGHNA and CDR2 is YNFKEQ. The CDR3 nucleotides read TGTGCCAGCAGCCAAGATTACGGGGGGCTGGAGGGCTACACCTTC. Translated, it gives CASSQDYGGLEGYTF.

This CDR3 reads CASSLTGQGNRVGHEQYF. The CDR3 bases are TGTGCCAGCAGCTTGACGGGACAGGGAAATCGGGTGGGCCACGAGCAGTACTTC. The V and J genes are TRBV5-4 and TRBJ2-7, with 9 bases that match TRBD1. Germline CDR1 is SGHNT and CDR2 is YYREEE (reference sequence). J lost 5 bases, V lost 1 base, and 16 bases had no gene match. The CDR3 runs to 18 residues.

This chain uses TRBV19 with TRBJ1-1, with 9 positions matching TRBD1. This CDR3 contains 17 residues. In germline, CDR1 is LNHDA, CDR2 SQIVND (reference sequence). V lost 3 bases and J lost 3; bases outside the gene matches: 11. The CDR3 bases are TGTGCCAGTAGTATGGGGGTCGACAGGGGGAGGGACACTGAAGCTTTCTTT. Protein sequence: CASSMGVDRGRDTEAFF.

The chain has TRBV18 and TRBJ1-4, with D unclear. The CDR3 is made up of 14 amino acids. The germline V gene has CDR1 KGHSH and CDR2 LQKENI. With 3 bases removed from V and 5 bases from J, the gap between germline ends came to 10 bases. CDR3 in amino acids: CASSPAPENEKLFF. The CDR3 nucleotides are TGTGCCAGCTCACCGGCCCCAGAAAATGAAAAACTGTTTTTT.

This chain uses TRBV6-4 with TRBJ2-1; TRBD2 matches 8 bases. Germline lookup yields CDR1 MRHNA and CDR2 SNTAGT. V shed 6 bases, J shed 9 bases, and the junction held 16 bases outside the gene matches. The CDR3 extends over 16 amino acids. The CDR3 protein is CASSPERGLGKGEQFF. The CDR3 bases are TGTGCCAGCAGCCCGGAACGGGGACTAGGGAAAGGTGAGCAGTTCTTC.

This chain joins TRBV11-2 and TRBJ2-7; TRBD2 aligns across 9 bases. V gave up 5 bases and J gave up 9 bases; unmatched junction bases: 14. The CDR3 totals 15 residues. Germline V gene sequence: CDR1 SGHAT, CDR2 FQNNGV. CDR3 sequence: CASSNRTSADPGQYF. The CDR3 nucleotides are TGTGCCAGCAGCAACCGGACTAGCGCGGATCCTGGGCAGTACTTC.

The CDR3 here is CAWSVVAGVNYGYTF. CDR3 coding DNA: TGTGCCTGGAGTGTAGTGGCAGGGGTTAACTATGGCTACACCTTC. The gene calls are TRBV30 and TRBJ1-2, with D perhaps matching TRBD1 (6 bases). Germline V gene data show CDR1 as GTSNPN and CDR2 as SVGIG (reference sequence). V was cut by 0 bases and J by 1 base, with 12 bases left in between. The CDR3 spans 15 residues.

This chain uses TRBV6-6 with TRBJ2-4; TRBD1 matches 7 bases. In germline, CDR1 is MNHNY, CDR2 SVGAGI (reference sequence). J gave up 9 bases and V 5 bases, and 7 bases lay outside the gene matches. The CDR3 extends over 13 amino acids. The CDR3 nucleotides are TGTGCCAGCAGTAAGACAGGGAGCGGCATTCAGTACTTC. Translation gives CASSKTGSGIQYF.

The chain's CDR3 is CASSEVDRGTEAFF. Here the CDR3 DNA reads TGTGCCAGCAGTGAAGTTGACAGGGGTACTGAAGCTTTCTTT. The V gene is TRBV2, the J gene TRBJ1-1; TRBD1 matches at 8 bases. In germline, CDR1 is SNHLY, CDR2 FYNNEI. This CDR3 has 14 residues. V shed 1 base, J shed 5 bases, and the junction held 3 bases outside the gene matches.

This chain connects TRBV5-4 to TRBJ2-3; D unclear. V was cut by 3 bases and J by 6 bases, with 17 bases left in between. The CDR3 is made up of 15 amino acids. From germline, CDR1 is SGHNT and CDR2 YYREEE (reference sequence). CDR3: CASSSSRIARDTQYF. The CDR3 nucleotides are TGTGCCAGCAGCTCATCTCGGATAGCTCGGGATACGCAGTATTTT.

The chain is built from TRBV7-2 and TRBJ2-2; D gene ambiguous. This CDR3 is built from 15 residues. Germline-derived CDR1 and CDR2 are SGHTA and FQGNSA. Trimming cost V 4 bases and J 6 bases, with 15 bases left between them. The CDR3: CASSSPRRYAGELFF. CDR3 coding DNA: TGTGCCAGCAGCTCTCCGCGGCGGTACGCCGGGGAGCTGTTTTTT.

V gene TRBV5-1 combines with J gene TRBJ2-7, with TRBD1 matching over 7 bases. The CDR3 covers 16 residues. The germline V gene encodes CDR1 SGHRS and CDR2 YFSETQ. Losses at the gene ends were 0 bases for V and 6 bases for J; bases not matched to a gene: 12. CDR3 loop: CASSLEAQGLTGEQYF. In DNA, the CDR3 is TGCGCCAGCAGCTTGGAGGCACAGGGGCTAACCGGCGAGCAGTACTTC.

The chain is built from TRBV5-4 and TRBJ1-1; D possibly corresponds to TRBD1 (6 bases). From germline, CDR1 is SGHNT and CDR2 YYREEE (reference sequence). This CDR3 comprises 17 residues. Trimming removed 5 bases from V and 3 bases from J, with 23 bases in between. The CDR3 DNA sequence: TGTGCCAGCAGGGCCTATAGGGGGGGCGATTTGGACACTGAAGCTTTCTTT. It encodes CASRAYRGGDLDTEAFF.

The rearrangement joins TRBV9 to TRBJ2-7; D might be TRBD1 (5 bases). This CDR3 region has 15 residues. CDR1 is SGDLS, CDR2 YYNGEE, per germline. The V and J ends lost 2 bases and 4 bases respectively, with 16 bases between them. CDR3 DNA: TGTGCCAGCAGCGTTCGACAGTCTCTGAAGTACGAGCAGTACTTC. Protein sequence: CASSVRQSLKYEQYF.

V usage is TRBV6-5 and J usage is TRBJ1-4; D remains ambiguous. Germline CDR1 is MNHEY and CDR2 is SVGAGI. The CDR3 is made up of 13 amino acids. Trimming removed 6 bases from V and 4 bases from J, with 9 bases in between. The CDR3 loop reads CASSRVLNEKLFF. The CDR3 coding sequence is TGTGCCAGCAGCCGGGTTCTTAATGAAAAACTGTTTTTT.

The genes are TRBV27 and TRBJ2-3, with TRBD2 matching over 13 bases. Unmatched junction bases numbered 1, after V lost 3 bases and J lost 1 base. The CDR3 consists of 16 residues. The germline gives CDR1 MNHEY, CDR2 SMNVEV (reference sequence). The CDR3 DNA reads as TGTGCCAGCAGTTTCGGACTAGCGGGGGGCACAGATACGCAGTATTTT. Residues: CASSFGLAGGTDTQYF.

The chain carries TRBV7-3 and TRBJ1-1; D may be TRBD1 (5 bases). Trimming left V 2 bases short and J 1 base short, with 11 bases between. The germline V gene has CDR1 SGHTA and CDR2 FQGTGA. This CDR3 comprises 15 residues. CDR3 protein: CASSLSAGGNTEAFF. As DNA, the CDR3 is TGTGCCAGCAGCTTATCCGCGGGGGGGAACACTGAAGCTTTCTTT.

J is TRBJ2-7 and V is TRBV5-8, with a weak D call TRBD2 (5 bases). Germline assignment: CDR1 SGHTS and CDR2 YDEGEE. The CDR3 loop spans 14 amino acids. V was pared by 4 bases and J by 3 bases, with 14 bases between. The CDR3 DNA is TGTGCCAGCAGCGAACTAGGATGGAACTACGAGCAGTACTTC. As protein: CASSELGWNYEQYF.

This rearrangement joins TRBV7-6 to TRBJ1-2, with D possibly matching TRBD1 (6 bases). The CDR3 spans 17 residues. The V gene lost 3 bases and the J gene lost 2 bases, with 19 bases spanning the gap. Germline V gene sequence: CDR1 SGHVS, CDR2 FNYEAQ. The CDR3 sequence: CASSFLGGGGANYGYTF. In nucleotides, the CDR3 is TGTGCCAGCAGCTTTCTAGGGGGGGGTGGCGCAAACTATGGCTACACCTTC. Full variable domain (remainder filled in from reference TRBV7-6 and TRBJ1-2): GAGVSQSPRYKVTKRGQDVALRCDPISGHVSLYWYRQALGQGPEFLTYFNYEAQQDKSGLPNDRFSAERPEGSISTLTIQRTEQRDSAMYRCASSFLGGGGANYGYTFGSGTRLTVV.